This T cell receptor (beta chain) was recorded in a study of T cells after yellow fever vaccination. Study-wide results and limits: Weaker overall was a secondary response that nonetheless peaked faster, on day 5 versus 15.

V lost 3 bases and J lost 5; bases outside the gene matches: 13. The length of the CDR3 is 17 residues. Per germline, CDR1 LGHNT and CDR2 FRNRAP. TCRdb used MiXCR to reprocess the 5' RACE reads, holding one entry per CDR3 protein. The sample lists roughly 50,000 distinct CDR3 sequences; roughly 7.3% were seen once. This clonotype was seen repeatedly, ten times or more. The target antigen is unknown. The rearrangement joins TRBV12-5 to TRBJ2-5; TRBD2 matches 9 bases. The source is a young man who received the YFV17D yellow fever vaccine. Sample: CD8+ T cells sorted from PBMCs, taken less than 18 days after the first yellow fever vaccination. CDR3 in amino acids: CASGLIDAGGPTETQYF. The DNA of the CDR3 is TGTGCTAGTGGTTTAATCGATGCGGGGGGGCCGACGGAGACCCAGTACTTC.